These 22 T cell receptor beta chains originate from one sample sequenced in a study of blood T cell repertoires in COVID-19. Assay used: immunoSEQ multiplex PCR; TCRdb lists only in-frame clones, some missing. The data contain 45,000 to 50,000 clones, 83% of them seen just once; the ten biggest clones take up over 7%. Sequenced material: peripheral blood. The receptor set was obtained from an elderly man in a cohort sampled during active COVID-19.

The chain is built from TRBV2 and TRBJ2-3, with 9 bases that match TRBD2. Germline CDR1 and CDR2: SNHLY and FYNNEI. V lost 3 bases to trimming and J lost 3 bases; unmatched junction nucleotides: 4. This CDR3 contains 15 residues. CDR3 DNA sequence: TGTGCCAGCAGTGAGTTGACTAGCGGTACAGATACGCAGTATTTT. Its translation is CASSELTSGTDTQYF.

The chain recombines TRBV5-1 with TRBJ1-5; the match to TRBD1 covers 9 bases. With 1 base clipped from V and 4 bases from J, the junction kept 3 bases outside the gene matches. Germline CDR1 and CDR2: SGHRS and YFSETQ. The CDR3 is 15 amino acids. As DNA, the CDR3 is TGCGCCAGCAGCTTGAGTGGACAGGGGAATCAGCCCCAGCATTTT. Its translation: CASSLSGQGNQPQHF.

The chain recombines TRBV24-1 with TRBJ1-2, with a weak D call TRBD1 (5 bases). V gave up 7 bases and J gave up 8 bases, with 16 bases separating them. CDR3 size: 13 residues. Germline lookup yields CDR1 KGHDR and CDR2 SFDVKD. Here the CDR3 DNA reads TGTGCCACCAGCCTTAGTGGGACTCGGGGCTACACCTTC. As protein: CATSLSGTRGYTF.

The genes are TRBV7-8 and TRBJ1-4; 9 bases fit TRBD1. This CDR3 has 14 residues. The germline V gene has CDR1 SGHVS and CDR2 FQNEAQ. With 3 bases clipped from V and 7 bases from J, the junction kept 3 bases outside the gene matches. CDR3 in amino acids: CASSLGQGPEKLFF. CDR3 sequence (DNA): TGTGCCAGCAGCTTGGGACAGGGCCCTGAAAAACTGTTTTTT.

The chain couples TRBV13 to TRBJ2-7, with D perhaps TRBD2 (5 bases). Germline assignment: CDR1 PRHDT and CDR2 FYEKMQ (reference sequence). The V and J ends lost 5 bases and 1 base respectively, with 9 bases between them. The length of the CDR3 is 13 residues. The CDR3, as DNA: TGTGCCAGCAGCCGTCGCGGGTCCTACGAGCAGTACTTC. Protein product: CASSRRGSYEQYF.

CDR3 amino acids: CASSRWGGGTPTYEQYF. The CDR3 coding sequence is TGTGCCAGCAGTCGCTGGGGGGGTGGGACTCCTACTTACGAGCAGTACTTC. The V call is TRBV5-4, the J call TRBJ2-7; 7 bases line up with TRBD2. V lost 5 bases to trimming and J lost 4 bases; unmatched junction nucleotides: 18. The CDR3 consists of 17 residues. The germline gives CDR1 SGHNT, CDR2 YYREEE (reference sequence).

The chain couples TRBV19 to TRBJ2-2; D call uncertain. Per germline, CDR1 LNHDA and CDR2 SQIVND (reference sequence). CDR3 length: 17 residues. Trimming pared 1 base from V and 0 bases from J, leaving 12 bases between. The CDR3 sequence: CASSIVLTDANTGELFF. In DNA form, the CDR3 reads TGTGCCAGTAGTATAGTTTTAACAGACGCGAACACCGGGGAGCTGTTTTTT.

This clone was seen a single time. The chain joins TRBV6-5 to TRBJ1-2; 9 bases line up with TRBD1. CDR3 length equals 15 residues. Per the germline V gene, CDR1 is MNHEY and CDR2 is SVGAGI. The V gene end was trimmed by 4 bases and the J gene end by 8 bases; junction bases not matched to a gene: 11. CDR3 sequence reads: CASSSLQGARGGYTF. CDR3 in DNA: TGTGCCAGCAGTTCCCTACAGGGGGCAAGGGGAGGCTACACCTTC.

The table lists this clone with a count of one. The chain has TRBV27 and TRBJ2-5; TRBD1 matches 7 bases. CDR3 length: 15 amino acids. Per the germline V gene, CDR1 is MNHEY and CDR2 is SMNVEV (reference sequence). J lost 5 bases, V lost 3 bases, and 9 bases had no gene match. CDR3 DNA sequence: TGTGCCAGCAGTTTGCGAAGGGGGCCTCGGGAGACCCAGTACTTC. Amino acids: CASSLRRGPRETQYF.

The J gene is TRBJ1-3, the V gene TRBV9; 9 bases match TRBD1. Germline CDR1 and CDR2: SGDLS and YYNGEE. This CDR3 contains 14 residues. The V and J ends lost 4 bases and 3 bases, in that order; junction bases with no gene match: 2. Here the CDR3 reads CASSRDRVGNTIYF. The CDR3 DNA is TGTGCCAGCAGCCGGGACAGGGTTGGAAACACCATATATTTT.

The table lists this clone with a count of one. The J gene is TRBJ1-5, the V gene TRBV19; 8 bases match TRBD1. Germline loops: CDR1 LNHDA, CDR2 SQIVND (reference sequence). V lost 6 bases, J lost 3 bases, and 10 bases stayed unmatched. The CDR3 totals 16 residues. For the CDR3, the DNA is TGTGCCAGTAGGAAGTCTCGGACAGGGTTCAATCAGCCCCAGCATTTT. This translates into CASRKSRTGFNQPQHF.

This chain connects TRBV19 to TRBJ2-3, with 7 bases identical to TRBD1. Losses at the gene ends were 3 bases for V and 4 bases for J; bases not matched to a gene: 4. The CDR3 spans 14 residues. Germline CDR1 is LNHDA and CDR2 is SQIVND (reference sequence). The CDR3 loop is CASSMGRGSDTQYF. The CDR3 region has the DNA TGTGCCAGTAGTATGGGCAGGGGGTCAGATACGCAGTATTTT.

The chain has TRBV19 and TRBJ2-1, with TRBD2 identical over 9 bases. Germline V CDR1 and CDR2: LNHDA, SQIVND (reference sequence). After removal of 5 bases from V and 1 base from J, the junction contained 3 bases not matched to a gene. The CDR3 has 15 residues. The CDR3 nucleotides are TGTGCCAGTAGTCGAAGCGGGGGGTCCTACAATGAGCAGTTCTTC. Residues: CASSRSGGSYNEQFF.

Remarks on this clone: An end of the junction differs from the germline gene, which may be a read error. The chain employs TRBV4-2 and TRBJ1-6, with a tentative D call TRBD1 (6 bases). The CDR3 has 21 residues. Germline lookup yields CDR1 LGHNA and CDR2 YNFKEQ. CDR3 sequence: CASSQDIVVIRGYSYNSPLHF. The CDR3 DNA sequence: TGTGCCAGCAGTCAAGATATAGTAGTAATCAGGGGATACTCCTATAATTCACCCCTCCACTTT.

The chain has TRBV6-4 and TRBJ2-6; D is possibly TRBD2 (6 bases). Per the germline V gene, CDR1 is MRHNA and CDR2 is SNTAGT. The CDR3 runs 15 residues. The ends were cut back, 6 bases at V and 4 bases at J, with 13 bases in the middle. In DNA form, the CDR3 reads TGTGCCAGCAGAGGGGACGCGGGGGGGGCCAACGTCCTGACTTTC. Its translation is CASRGDAGGANVLTF.

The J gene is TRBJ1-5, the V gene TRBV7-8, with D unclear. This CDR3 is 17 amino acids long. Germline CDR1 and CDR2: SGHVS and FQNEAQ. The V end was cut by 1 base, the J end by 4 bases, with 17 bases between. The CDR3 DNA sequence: TGTGCCAGCAGCTTAGACCAAGCGTCAGTTAAAAATCAGCCCCAGCATTTT. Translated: CASSLDQASVKNQPQHF.

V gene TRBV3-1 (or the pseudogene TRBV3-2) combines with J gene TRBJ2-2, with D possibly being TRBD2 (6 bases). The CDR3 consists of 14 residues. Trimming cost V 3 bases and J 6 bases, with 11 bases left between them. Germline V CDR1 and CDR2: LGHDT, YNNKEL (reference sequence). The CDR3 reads CASSQRDGSGELFF. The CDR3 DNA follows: TGTGCCAGCAGCCAGCGGGATGGGTCCGGGGAGCTGTTTTTT.

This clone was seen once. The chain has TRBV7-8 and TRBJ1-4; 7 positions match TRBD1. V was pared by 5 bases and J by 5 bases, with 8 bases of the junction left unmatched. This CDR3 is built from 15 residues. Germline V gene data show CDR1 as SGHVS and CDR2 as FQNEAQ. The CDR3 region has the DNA TGTGCCAGCAGCCCGACCGGGACAGCGAATGAAAAACTGTTTTTT. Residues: CASSPTGTANEKLFF.

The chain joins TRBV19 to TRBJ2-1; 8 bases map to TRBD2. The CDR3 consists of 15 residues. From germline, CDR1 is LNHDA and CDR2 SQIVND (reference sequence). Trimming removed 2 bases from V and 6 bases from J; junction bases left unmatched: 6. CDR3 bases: TGTGCCAGTAGTATAATAGCGGGGCAAACCAATGAGCAGTTCTTC. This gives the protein CASSIIAGQTNEQFF.

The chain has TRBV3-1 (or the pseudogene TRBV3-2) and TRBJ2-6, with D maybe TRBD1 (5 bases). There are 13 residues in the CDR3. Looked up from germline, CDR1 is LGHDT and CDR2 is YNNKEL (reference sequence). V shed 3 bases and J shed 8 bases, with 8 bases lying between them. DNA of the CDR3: TGTGCCAGCAGCCAGCAGGGTACCAACGTCCTGACTTTC. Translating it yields CASSQQGTNVLTF.

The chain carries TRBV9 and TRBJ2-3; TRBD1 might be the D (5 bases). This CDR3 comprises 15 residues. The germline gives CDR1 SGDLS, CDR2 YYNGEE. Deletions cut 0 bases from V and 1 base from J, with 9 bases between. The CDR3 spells CASSVDGHGTDTQYF. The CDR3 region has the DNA TGTGCCAGCAGCGTAGACGGACACGGCACAGATACGCAGTATTTT.

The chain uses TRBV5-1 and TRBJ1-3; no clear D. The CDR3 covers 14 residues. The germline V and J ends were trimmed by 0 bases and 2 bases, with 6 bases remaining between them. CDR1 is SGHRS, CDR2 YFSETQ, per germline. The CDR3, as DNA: TGCGCCAGCAGCTTGGGCCAGGCTGGAAACACCATATATTTT. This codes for CASSLGQAGNTIYF.